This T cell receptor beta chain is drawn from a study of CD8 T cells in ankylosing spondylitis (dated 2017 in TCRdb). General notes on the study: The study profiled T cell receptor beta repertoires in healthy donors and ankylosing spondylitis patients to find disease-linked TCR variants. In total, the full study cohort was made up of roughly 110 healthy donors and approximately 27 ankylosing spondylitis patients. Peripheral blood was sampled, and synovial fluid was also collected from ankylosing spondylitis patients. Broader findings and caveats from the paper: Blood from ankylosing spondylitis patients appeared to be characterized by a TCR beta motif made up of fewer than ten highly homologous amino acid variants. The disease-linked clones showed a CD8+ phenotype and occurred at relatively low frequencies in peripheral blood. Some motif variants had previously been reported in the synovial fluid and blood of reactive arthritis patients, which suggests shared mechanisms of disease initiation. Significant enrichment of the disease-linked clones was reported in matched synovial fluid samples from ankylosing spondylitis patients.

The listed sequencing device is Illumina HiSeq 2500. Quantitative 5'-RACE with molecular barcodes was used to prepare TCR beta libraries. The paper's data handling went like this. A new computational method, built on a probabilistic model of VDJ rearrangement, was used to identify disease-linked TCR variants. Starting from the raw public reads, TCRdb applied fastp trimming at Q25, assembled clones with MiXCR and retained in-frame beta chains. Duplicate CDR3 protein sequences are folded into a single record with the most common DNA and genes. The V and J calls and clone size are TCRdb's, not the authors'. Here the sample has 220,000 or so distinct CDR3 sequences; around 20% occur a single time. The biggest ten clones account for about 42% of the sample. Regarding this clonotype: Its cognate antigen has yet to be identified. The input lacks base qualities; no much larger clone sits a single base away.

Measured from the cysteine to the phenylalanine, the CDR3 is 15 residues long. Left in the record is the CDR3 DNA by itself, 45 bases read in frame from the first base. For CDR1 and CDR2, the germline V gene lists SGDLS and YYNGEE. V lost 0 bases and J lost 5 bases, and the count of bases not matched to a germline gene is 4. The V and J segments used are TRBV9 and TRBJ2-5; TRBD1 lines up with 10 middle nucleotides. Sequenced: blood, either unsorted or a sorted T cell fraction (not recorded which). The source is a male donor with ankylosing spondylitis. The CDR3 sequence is CASSVGGTGEETQYF. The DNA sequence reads TGTGCCAGCAGCGTAGGGGGGACAGGGGAGGAGACCCAGTACTTC.